Listed below are T cell receptor beta chains from one sample, sequenced in a study of T cell repertoires in cytomegalovirus infection. Antigen specificity for these receptors is unknown. TCRdb redid the calling of the reads with MiXCR, one entry per CDR3 protein. The repertoire includes hundreds of thousands of distinct CDR3 sequences, 30% to 35% of them detected once, and 9.5% to 15% sits in the top ten. The material sequenced was cultured CD8+ T cells from PBMCs, taken from culture after CMV antigen stimulation. The receptor set was obtained from a human donor in good health (CMV status not recorded). Some clones in this sample may be carry-over from other donors' samples. Both conserved end residues are part of each CDR3. The D gene is left open where the match is weak. Not every row has a clone size; where given, it reads once, few, many or a size class.

v_call,d_call,clone_size,j_call,cdr3_nt,cdr3_aa
TRBV12-3/TRBV12-4,NA,many,TRBJ2-5,TGTGCCAGCAGTCCCAGGGCTAAAGAGACCCAGTACTTC,CASSPRAKETQYF
TRBV4-1,NA,NA,TRBJ1-5,TGCGCCAGCAGCCAAGACGGTAGCAATCAGCCCCAGCATTTT,CASSQDGSNQPQHF
TRBV6-1,NA,NA,TRBJ2-2,TGTGCCAGCAGTGAGCCGGGACGGATTTTGACCGGGGAGCTGTTTTTT,CASSEPGRILTGELFF
TRBV12-5,NA,NA,TRBJ1-1,TGTGCTAGTGGTTGGGGCCCGCGGGAACTGAACACTGAAGCTTTCTTT,CASGWGPRELNTEAFF
TRBV7-6,NA,NA,TRBJ2-1,TGTGCCACCGGACAAAGAGACCATGAGCAGTTCTTC,CATGQRDHEQFF
TRBV7-6,NA,NA,TRBJ2-7,TGTGCCAGCAGCTTAAGCCAGCTAGCCTACGAGCAGTACTTC,CASSLSQLAYEQYF
TRBV12-3/TRBV12-4,NA,NA,TRBJ1-5,TGTGCCAGCAGTTTCCGGGAACGTAATCAGCCCCAGCATTTT,CASSFRERNQPQHF
TRBV9,NA,NA,TRBJ2-2,TGTGCCAGCAGCGTAGCCGGAGGGGGGGCCGGGGAGCTGTTTTTT,CASSVAGGGAGELFF
TRBV4-3,NA,few,TRBJ2-3,TGCGCCAGCAGCCAAGATTTGCCGGATACGCAGTATTTT,CASSQDLPDTQYF
TRBV27,NA,NA,TRBJ2-1,TGTGCCAGCAGCTCCGTAGGGGGGATTAGCTCCTACAATGAGCAGTTCTTC,CASSSVGGISSYNEQFF
TRBV7-6,NA,NA,TRBJ2-3,TGTGCCAGCAGTCAGTTCCAGGGAACCGGCAGCACAGATACGCAGTATTTC,CASSQFQGTGSTDTQYF
TRBV5-4,NA,NA,TRBJ2-5,TGTGCCAGCAGCTTGTTGACAAACCAAGAGACCCAGTACTTC,CASSLLTNQETQYF
TRBV12-3/TRBV12-4,TRBD1,NA,TRBJ2-2,TGTGCCAGCAGTCCGACAGGGGTTCACACCGGGGAGCTGTTTTTT,CASSPTGVHTGELFF
TRBV5-6,NA,NA,TRBJ1-2,TGTGCCAGCAGCTTGGGTTTACCACATCGGGGCTACACCTTC,CASSLGLPHRGYTF
TRBV7-9,NA,few,TRBJ1-2,TGTGCCAGCAGCCCCAGGCAGGCCACCAGGGATGGCTACACCTTC,CASSPRQATRDGYTF
TRBV6-2/TRBV6-3,TRBD2,NA,TRBJ2-1,TGTGCCAGCAGTTACTCGAGGCTAGCGGGGGGATCCTCCTACAATGAGCAGTTCTTC,CASSYSRLAGGSSYNEQFF
TRBV20-1,NA,NA,TRBJ1-1,TGCAGTGCTAGGAGGGCAGGCCCTGGGGAAGCTTTCTTT,CSARRAGPGEAFF
TRBV12-3/TRBV12-4,NA,NA,TRBJ1-1,TGTGCCAGCAGTCCGGGGAAGGGAGCTGAAGCTTTCTTT,CASSPGKGAEAFF
TRBV27,TRBD2,NA,TRBJ2-4,TGTGCCAGCAGTCCCGGGACTAGCGGGGGGCTAACCAAAAACATTCAGTACTTC,CASSPGTSGGLTKNIQYF
TRBV6-1,NA,many,TRBJ1-2,TGTGCCAGTATACAGGTGCCGGCTAACTATGGCTACACCTTC,CASIQVPANYGYTF
TRBV27,NA,NA,TRBJ2-2,TGTGCCAGCAGCGGGGCCGCTTGGGAGCTGTTTTTT,CASSGAAWELFF
TRBV7-6,NA,NA,TRBJ2-2,TGTGCCAGCAGCTTGAGCCCCCCGAACCTGAACACCGGGGAGCTGTTTTTT,CASSLSPPNLNTGELFF
TRBV20-1,TRBD1,NA,TRBJ1-2,TGCACCAGCCCGGGACAGGGGGCTAGTGGCTACACCTTC,CTSPGQGASGYTF
TRBV6-2/TRBV6-3,NA,NA,TRBJ1-5,TGTGCCAGCAGTCCCGGGACAAGGGGGTTCGGTCAGCCCCAGCATTTT,CASSPGTRGFGQPQHF
TRBV6-8,NA,NA,TRBJ2-7,TGTGCCAGCGAGGGACCGAGCTACGAGCAGTACTTC,CASEGPSYEQYF
TRBV6-5,NA,once,TRBJ2-1,TGTGCCAGCAGCATCCGGGACAACCCCTACAATGAGCAGTTCTTC,CASSIRDNPYNEQFF
TRBV12-3/TRBV12-4,NA,many,TRBJ1-2,TGTGCCAGCAGACGGGGACGGGCCAACTATGGCTACACCTTC,CASRRGRANYGYTF
TRBV27,TRBD1,NA,TRBJ2-7,TGTGCCAACAGTTTCGACAGGGGCTACGAGCAGTACTTC,CANSFDRGYEQYF
TRBV20-1,TRBD1,NA,TRBJ2-3,TGCAGTGCACTTGACAGGGGAATTAGAGATACGCAGTATTTT,CSALDRGIRDTQYF
TRBV7-2,NA,NA,TRBJ1-2,TGTGCCAGCAGCGTCTGGACAGCTCCTAACTATGGCTACACCTTC,CASSVWTAPNYGYTF
TRBV11-1,NA,NA,TRBJ2-1,TGTGCCAGCAGCCCGGGAGAGGGGCCCCTCAATGAGCAGTTCTTC,CASSPGEGPLNEQFF
TRBV12-3/TRBV12-4,NA,NA,TRBJ2-5,TGTGCCAGCAGTCCGATGGACGGGCAAGAGACCCAGTACTTC,CASSPMDGQETQYF
TRBV29-1,NA,NA,TRBJ1-2,TGCAGCGTCCTACCTAACCGGGACGTAAACTATGGCTACACCTTC,CSVLPNRDVNYGYTF
TRBV20-1,NA,NA,TRBJ2-4,TGCAGTGCTCACCAGTATGAGGGGCTTCAGTACTTC,CSAHQYEGLQYF
TRBV9,TRBD2,NA,TRBJ2-2,TGTGCCAGCAGCGCCGGGGGGTCTTACACCGGGGAGCTGTTTTTT,CASSAGGSYTGELFF
TRBV14,TRBD2,NA,TRBJ2-7,TGTGCCAGCAGCCAAGCCGGACTAGCGGGGAGGTACGAGCAGTACTTC,CASSQAGLAGRYEQYF
TRBV12-3/TRBV12-4,TRBD1,few,TRBJ2-1,TGTGCCAGCAGTTGGACAGGGGACAATGAGCAGTTCTTC,CASSWTGDNEQFF
TRBV27,TRBD1,many,TRBJ2-7,TGTGCCAGCAGTTCGACAGGGTACTACGAAGAGCAGTACTTC,CASSSTGYYEEQYF
TRBV5-1,TRBD1,NA,TRBJ2-7,TGCGCCAGCAGTCCACAGGGGTCCGAGCAGTACTTC,CASSPQGSEQYF
TRBV4-2,TRBD1,NA,TRBJ2-7,TGTGCCAGCAGCCAAGTTCAGGGGGCGGACGAGCAGTACTTC,CASSQVQGADEQYF
TRBV29-1,NA,NA,TRBJ2-2,TGCAGCACCCTGGGGAACCCCGGGGAGCTGTTTTTT,CSTLGNPGELFF
TRBV7-9,NA,many,TRBJ1-2,TGTGCCAGCAGCTTATCGAAAGCAGCTAACTATGGCTACACCTTC,CASSLSKAANYGYTF
TRBV12-3/TRBV12-4,TRBD1,few,TRBJ2-6,TGTGCCAGCAGTTTACCCGACAGGGCCGGGGCCAACGTCCTGACTTTC,CASSLPDRAGANVLTF
TRBV6-8,NA,NA,TRBJ2-5,TGTGCCAGCAGTCCGGGACCCAGACAAGAGACCCAGTACTTC,CASSPGPRQETQYF
TRBV7-3,TRBD1,many,TRBJ2-1,TGTGCCAGCAGCCCCCGGGACAGGGGATTAGAGGAGCAGTTCTTC,CASSPRDRGLEEQFF
TRBV20-1,TRBD2,NA,TRBJ2-7,TGCAGTGCTAGTATTAGCGGGGTAGGGTACGAGCAGTACTTC,CSASISGVGYEQYF
TRBV12-3/TRBV12-4,NA,many,TRBJ2-1,TGTGCCAGCAGTTGGGGTTTGAGGTACAATGAGCAGTTCTTC,CASSWGLRYNEQFF
TRBV27,NA,NA,TRBJ2-7,TGTGCCAGCAGGAGAGGGGTAGGGTACGAGCAGTACTTC,CASRRGVGYEQYF
TRBV7-9,NA,few,TRBJ1-2,TGTGCCAGCAGCTTAGGTGTCACTAATGGCTACACCTTC,CASSLGVTNGYTF
TRBV7-6,NA,few,TRBJ1-4,TGTGCCAGCAGCTTAAAAGGATTGAGTGAAAAACTGTTTTTT,CASSLKGLSEKLFF
TRBV7-7,TRBD2,NA,TRBJ2-1,TGTGCTAGCAGCCATGGGGGGGAGATTAATGAGCAGTTCTTC,CASSHGGEINEQFF
TRBV5-1,NA,NA,TRBJ1-6,TGCGCCAGCAGCTTGGGTCGGAACTATAATTCACCCCTCCACTTT,CASSLGRNYNSPLHF
TRBV20-1,TRBD1,many,TRBJ1-3,TGCAGTGCTAGAACAGGGGCCTTTGGAAACACCATATATTTT,CSARTGAFGNTIYF
TRBV7-2,NA,NA,TRBJ1-1,TGTGCCAGCAGCTCCCGGGGTTTGGGGAACACTGAAGCTTTCTTT,CASSSRGLGNTEAFF
TRBV5-4,NA,NA,TRBJ2-7,TGTGCCACTCACAGGGGGGGCTTCCACGAGCAGTACTTC,CATHRGGFHEQYF
TRBV7-4,TRBD2,NA,TRBJ2-1,TGTGCCAGCGAAGGCGGGGGGCCGAGCTCCTACAATGAGCAGTTCTTC,CASEGGGPSSYNEQFF
TRBV15,NA,few,TRBJ2-7,TGTGCCACCAGCAGGCCCTACCTGACAGATACCTACGAGCAGTACTTC,CATSRPYLTDTYEQYF
TRBV19,NA,NA,TRBJ1-5,TGTGCCAGTAGTAACCTCCGACAGCGCAATCAGCCCCAGCATTTT,CASSNLRQRNQPQHF
TRBV6-5,TRBD1,few,TRBJ2-2,TGTGCCAGCAGTTACTCAGCACAGGGGGCTCGGGACCGTGCCGGGGAGCTGTTTTTT,CASSYSAQGARDRAGELFF